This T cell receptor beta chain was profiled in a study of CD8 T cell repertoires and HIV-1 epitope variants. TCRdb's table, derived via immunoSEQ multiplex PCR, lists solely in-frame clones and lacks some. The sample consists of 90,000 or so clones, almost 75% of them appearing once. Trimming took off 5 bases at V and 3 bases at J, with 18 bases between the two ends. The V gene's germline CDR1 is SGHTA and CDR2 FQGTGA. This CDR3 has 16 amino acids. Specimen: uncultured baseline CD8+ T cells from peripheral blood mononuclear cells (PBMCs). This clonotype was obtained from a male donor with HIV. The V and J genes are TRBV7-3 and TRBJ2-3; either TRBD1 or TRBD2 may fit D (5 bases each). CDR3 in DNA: TGTGCCAGCAGCCCATTTGGGGACCACCGTACAGATACGCAGTATTTT. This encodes CASSPFGDHRTDTQYF.